Listed below are T cell receptor beta chains from one sample, sequenced in a study of T cell responses to AZD1222 COVID-19 vaccine. The repertoire was sequenced with immunoSEQ multiplex PCR; TCRdb's copy has only in-frame clones and lacks some. The data contain some 100,000 clones, roughly 86% of them seen just once; the ten biggest clones take up about 1.5%. The source material was peripheral blood, sampled on day 0 of AZD1222 vaccination. All receptors derive from an adult in good health. Both conserved end residues are part of each CDR3. D genes are given only for firm matches. The size entry is marked missing in some rows and otherwise reads once, few, many or a size class.

clone size,D gene,V gene,J gene,CDR3 DNA,CDR3 protein
-,TRBD1,TRBV5-1,TRBJ2-1,TGCGCCAGCAGTAGCGGACAGGGATCCGTTGAGCAGTTCTTC,CASSSGQGSVEQFF
-,-,TRBV4-1,TRBJ2-1,TGCGCCAGCAGCCAAGGAGGGGGGGGCTACAATGAGCAGTTCTTC,CASSQGGGGYNEQFF
-,-,TRBV12-3/TRBV12-4,TRBJ2-7,TGTGCCAGCAGTTTATCAACCTTTTACGAGCAGTACTTC,CASSLSTFYEQYF
-,-,TRBV25-1,TRBJ1-6,TGTGCCAGCAGTGATCTAGGCGGCCTTAATTCACCCCTCCACTTT,CASSDLGGLNSPLHF
-,-,TRBV3-1/TRBV3-2,TRBJ1-6,TGTGCCAGCAGCCAAGAGAGTTCACCCCTCCACTTT,CASSQESSPLHF
-,-,TRBV7-3,TRBJ2-2,TGTGCCAGCAGTTCCGGATATTCTCGGAACACCGGGGAGCTGTTTTTT,CASSSGYSRNTGELFF
once,-,TRBV19,TRBJ1-5,TGTGCCAGTAGTATAGTGGGCAGGGCAACTCGATCCAATCAGCCCCAGCATTTT,CASSIVGRATRSNQPQHF
once,-,TRBV28,TRBJ1-2,TGTGCCAGCAGCCCCGGGCCAAGGATGTATGGCTACACCTTC,CASSPGPRMYGYTF
-,-,TRBV30,TRBJ1-1,TGTGCCTGGAGTGAGCGGGGGGGGAACACTGAAGCTTTCTTT,CAWSERGGNTEAFF
-,TRBD2,TRBV4-1,TRBJ2-1,TGCGCCAGCAGAGATGGACTAGCGGGGGGGTCCAGCTCCTACAATGAGCAGTTCTTC,CASRDGLAGGSSSYNEQFF
-,TRBD1,TRBV11-2,TRBJ2-7,TGTGCCAGCAGCTTAGACCGGGACAGGGGATACGAGCAGTACTTC,CASSLDRDRGYEQYF
-,-,TRBV30,TRBJ2-7,TGTGCCTGGAGTGTTTGGTCCCCAGGTTACTACGAGCAGTACTTC,CAWSVWSPGYYEQYF
-,-,TRBV2,TRBJ1-5,TGTGCCAGCGGGGGCAGGGACCAGGGGCCCCAGCATTTT,CASGGRDQGPQHF
once,TRBD1,TRBV18,TRBJ2-7,TGTGCCAGCTCATCCCGGGACAGCTCCTACGAGCAGTACTTC,CASSSRDSSYEQYF
-,-,TRBV20-1,TRBJ1-1,TGCAGTGCCCCCACCGAGACTGAAGCTTTCTTT,CSAPTETEAFF
-,-,TRBV5-1,TRBJ2-3,TGCGCCAGCACCCTGAGGGGGGCGCGCGGTGATACGCAGTATTTT,CASTLRGARGDTQYF
once,-,TRBV19,TRBJ2-1,TGTGCCAGTAGGGCGGTCGGTACCGCGGTAGAGTTCTTC,CASRAVGTAVEFF
-,-,TRBV7-8,TRBJ1-1,TGTGCCAGCAGCTTATCCACCCGGGCGGCCTCTGAAGCTTTCTTT,CASSLSTRAASEAFF
-,-,TRBV5-1,TRBJ2-2,TGCGCCAGCAGTTCACTGGTTGGAATCGGCAGTTCGAACACCGGGGAGCTGTTTTTT,CASSSLVGIGSSNTGELFF
-,TRBD2,TRBV30,TRBJ2-1,TGTGCCTGGAGTCGTGCGGGGAGGGCCCTAAATGAGCAGTTCTTC,CAWSRAGRALNEQFF
few,TRBD2,TRBV6-4,TRBJ2-2,TGTGCCAGCAGTAGCGGGAGCACCGGGGAGCTGTTTTTT,CASSSGSTGELFF
-,-,TRBV24-1,TRBJ1-2,TGTGCCACCAGTGACCCCAAAGAAGACGGCTACACCTTC,CATSDPKEDGYTF
-,-,TRBV28,TRBJ2-6,TGTGCCAGCAGTCCTCAGGGCCCAATCTCTGGGGCCAACGTCCTGACTTTC,CASSPQGPISGANVLTF
-,-,TRBV7-2,TRBJ2-5,TGTGCCAGCAGCGGGGGGGAGACCCAGTACTTC,CASSGGETQYF
-,-,TRBV19,TRBJ1-5,TGTGCCAGTAGCTGGGGACGGTTCCTTAGCAATCAGCCCCAGCATTTT,CASSWGRFLSNQPQHF
-,TRBD2,TRBV10-3,TRBJ2-3,TGTGCCATCAGTGAGTTAGGGGCGGGAGGGCCCTCGGGAGATACGCAGTATTTT,CAISELGAGGPSGDTQYF
-,-,TRBV19,TRBJ2-1,TGTGCCAGTAGTCTCTGGAGTTTGGATGAGCAGTTCTTC,CASSLWSLDEQFF
-,-,TRBV15,TRBJ1-4,TGTGCCACCAGCATAAGACAGTCTAATGAAAAACTGTTTTTT,CATSIRQSNEKLFF
once,-,TRBV27,TRBJ1-1,TGTGCCAGTTGGTTGAACACTGAAGCTTTCTTT,CASWLNTEAFF
-,-,TRBV28,TRBJ2-5,TGTGCCAGCAGTGCGCCGACATGGTACCAAGAGACCCAGTACTTC,CASSAPTWYQETQYF
-,TRBD1,TRBV12-3/TRBV12-4,TRBJ2-7,TGTGCCAGCGGAATTGGGACAGTCGACGAGCAGTACTTC,CASGIGTVDEQYF
-,-,TRBV30,TRBJ2-7,TGTGCCTGGAGTGGACAGAGAGTATCCTACGAGCAGTACTTC,CAWSGQRVSYEQYF
-,-,TRBV19,TRBJ1-3,TGTGCCAGTAGTATCCACCAGGCTGGCTCTGGAAACACCATATATTTT,CASSIHQAGSGNTIYF
-,-,TRBV27,TRBJ2-7,TGTGCCACCAGGGAAAACTCCTACGAGCAGTACTTC,CATRENSYEQYF
-,TRBD2,TRBV7-8,TRBJ2-7,TGTGCCAGCAGTCTACTTAGCGGGACCCCCCTCGAGCAGTACTTC,CASSLLSGTPLEQYF
-,TRBD1,TRBV7-2,TRBJ1-6,TGTGCCAGCAGCGGAGTGGACAGGCGAAATTCACCCCTCCACTTT,CASSGVDRRNSPLHF
-,-,TRBV10-3,TRBJ1-3,TGTGCCATCAGTGAGTCGAGGTGGCAATCCGGAAACACCATATATTTT,CAISESRWQSGNTIYF
-,-,TRBV14,TRBJ1-4,TGTGCCAGCAGCCAAGATGCCGGCGCAACTAATGAAAAACTGTTTTTT,CASSQDAGATNEKLFF
-,-,TRBV28,TRBJ2-7,TGTGCCAGCAGTTCAGGGTTCTCCTACGAGCAGTACTTC,CASSSGFSYEQYF
-,TRBD1,TRBV28,TRBJ1-5,TGTGCCAGCAGTTCACAGGGGGCTGGTAATCAGCCCCAGCATTTT,CASSSQGAGNQPQHF
-,-,TRBV5-8,TRBJ1-1,TGTGCCAGCAGCTTGTACAGGAACACTGAAGCTTTCTTT,CASSLYRNTEAFF
-,-,TRBV7-9,TRBJ1-3,TGTGCCAGCAGCTTAGAGGGCGGCCCCTACTCTGGAAACACCATATATTTT,CASSLEGGPYSGNTIYF
-,-,TRBV2,TRBJ1-5,TGTGCCAGCAGTGAGGGTTTTAGCAATCAGCCCCAGCATTTT,CASSEGFSNQPQHF
-,-,TRBV5-4,TRBJ1-4,TGTGCCAGCAGTAACGGGAGATTAACTAATGAAAAACTGTTTTTT,CASSNGRLTNEKLFF
once,-,TRBV7-9,TRBJ2-2,TGTGCCAGCAGCTTAGCGGACAGGAACACCGGGGAGCTGTTTTTT,CASSLADRNTGELFF
-,TRBD1,TRBV4-3,TRBJ1-3,TGCGCCAGCAGCCAAGACCCACAGGGGGTAGGAAACACCATATATTTT,CASSQDPQGVGNTIYF
-,TRBD1,TRBV9,TRBJ2-2,TGTGCCAGCAGCCCTCGACAGGGGTGGGCCACCGGGGAGCTGTTTTTT,CASSPRQGWATGELFF
-,-,TRBV5-1,TRBJ2-1,TGCGCCAGCAGCTTGGCCCGACTGAACTACAATGAGCAGTTCTTC,CASSLARLNYNEQFF
once,-,TRBV6-2/TRBV6-3,TRBJ2-5,TGTGCCAGCAGTTATACGTTGAGTTCCGGCAGAATCGGGGAGACCCAGTACTTC,CASSYTLSSGRIGETQYF
-,-,TRBV6-5,TRBJ1-1,TGTGCCAGCAGTTCGCCGGGGGGGCGACGGACTGAAGCTTTCTTT,CASSSPGGRRTEAFF
-,TRBD1,TRBV30,TRBJ2-2,TGTGCCTGGAGTGGGACAGGGTTGGCCGGGGAGCTGTTTTTT,CAWSGTGLAGELFF
-,-,TRBV28,TRBJ2-5,TGTGCCAGCCGTTCGGTCGAGACCCAGTACTTC,CASRSVETQYF
-,-,TRBV27,TRBJ1-1,TGTGCCAGTAAGACCCCGGGGGGGTTGAACACTGAAGCTTTCTTT,CASKTPGGLNTEAFF
few,-,TRBV7-3,TRBJ2-1,TGTGCCAGCAGAGGACGGAACAATGAGCAGTTCTTC,CASRGRNNEQFF